This note documents a single TCR beta chain sequence. The antigen this receptor binds is unknown. No base-level quality is on record; no much larger clone is a single base apart. This entry belongs to a study of CD8 T cells in ankylosing spondylitis listed by TCRdb under 2017. A note on the overall study: T cell receptor beta repertoires were profiled in healthy donors and ankylosing spondylitis patients so that disease-linked TCR variants could be found. In total, the full study cohort was made up of some 110 healthy donors and about two dozen ankylosing spondylitis patients. Peripheral blood samples were taken, and synovial fluid was additionally collected from ankylosing spondylitis patients. Overall study results and their limits: The disease-linked clones were reported to be significantly enriched in matched synovial fluid samples from ankylosing spondylitis patients. Some motif variants were previously reported in synovial fluid and blood of reactive arthritis patients, suggesting common disease-initiation mechanisms. Blood from ankylosing spondylitis patients appeared to be characterized by a TCR beta motif made up of about 8 highly homologous amino acid variants. The disease-linked clones showed a CD8+ phenotype and occurred at relatively low frequencies in peripheral blood.

Synovial fluid samples were paired with blood samples taken from the same ankylosing spondylitis patients. The run used an Illumina HiSeq 2500. Quantitative 5'-RACE with molecular barcodes was the method used to prepare the TCR beta libraries. From the authors' description of their analysis: To identify disease-linked TCR variants, a new computational method was used, one built on a probabilistic model of VDJ rearrangement. In TCRdb, the public reads were trimmed at Q25 with fastp and aligned with MiXCR, with productive beta chains retained. Duplicate CDR3 protein sequences are folded into a single record with the most common DNA and genes. V and J calls and clone size were set by TCRdb, not the authors. The sample profile shows about 140,000 distinct CDR3 sequences; 7% to 10% of them were found once. The ten top clones hold 7.3% of the sample. The specimen was synovial fluid, either unsorted or a sorted T cell fraction (not recorded which). The TCR comes from a male donor with ankylosing spondylitis.

CDR3 region: CSVDGSGGYTF. The sequenced DNA: TGCAGCGTTGATGGGAGCGGTGGCTACACCTTC. The chain employs TRBV29-1 and TRBJ1-2, with no D gene named confidently. Sequences SQVTM (CDR1) and ANQGSEA (CDR2) are obtained from the germline V gene. Between the V and J ends, shortened by 3 bases and 7 bases respectively, the junction contains 9 bases. The CDR3 sequence holds 11 residues, the cysteine and phenylalanine included. The kept DNA is CDR3 alone, 33 bases in frame from the first base. Full variable domain (CDR3 extended with the reference TRBV29-1 and TRBJ1-2 proteins): SAVISQKPSRDICQRGTSLTIQCQVDSQVTMMFWYRQQPGQSLTLIATANQGSEATYESGFVIDKFPISRPNLTFSTLTVSNMSPEDSSIYLCSVDGSGGYTFGSGTRLTVV.